This entry concerns a single TCR beta chain. Antigen specificity is unknown. Trimming took 0 bases from V and 4 from J; bases not matched to a gene: 1. The germline V gene has CDR1 KGHSH and CDR2 LQKENI. The length of the CDR3 is 14 residues. The record originates from a study of PD-1 blockade in classical Hodgkin lymphoma. Study-level information: Once every 2 weeks, patients received intravenous nivolumab at 3 mg/kg. Whole-study results and caveats: A significant rise in TCR diversity by C4D1 was seen for CD4+ but not CD8+ cells. Newly diagnosed patients were said to have less baseline TCR diversity than healthy donors did.

The table came from immunoSEQ multiplex PCR; TCRdb's copy has only in-frame clones and leaves some out. This sample yields fewer than 65,000 clones, of which 90% are seen a single time; approximately 9.9% belongs to the top ten. All patients experienced relapse after autologous stem cell transplantation, and brentuximab vedotin exposure was variable. Patients reached a best response of complete response, partial response or progressive disease. The clonotype was recovered from a human donor with classical Hodgkin lymphoma. Sequenced material: peripheral blood mononuclear cells (PBMCs), taken at baseline. The chain uses TRBV18 and TRBJ2-3; the match to TRBD1 covers 7 bases. The CDR3 region has the DNA TGTGCCAGCTCACCACCGGGGACAGCAGATACGCAGTATTTT. Translation gives CASSPPGTADTQYF.